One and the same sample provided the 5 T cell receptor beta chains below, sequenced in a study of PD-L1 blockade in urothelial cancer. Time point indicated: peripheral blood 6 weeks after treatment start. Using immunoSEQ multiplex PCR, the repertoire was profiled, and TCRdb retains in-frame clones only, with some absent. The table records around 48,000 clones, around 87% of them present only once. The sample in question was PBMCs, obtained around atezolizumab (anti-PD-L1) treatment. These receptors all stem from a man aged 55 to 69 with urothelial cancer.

The CDR3 DNA reads as TGTGCTAGCGGCCAGACAGGCAACTATGGCTACACCTTC. Amino acid sequence: CASGQTGNYGYTF. The chain couples TRBV7-7 to TRBJ1-2; D might be TRBD1 (6 bases). CDR3 size: 13 residues. Germline V gene sequence: CDR1 SSHAT, CDR2 FNYEAQ (reference sequence).

In DNA form, the CDR3 reads TGTGCCAGCAGCTCTTCTAGCGAGGGGTATAGCAATCAGCCCCAGCATTTT. Translation: CASSSSSEGYSNQPQHF. The V gene is TRBV7-9, the J gene TRBJ1-5; weak D call: TRBD1 (5 bases). Per the germline V gene, CDR1 is SEHNR and CDR2 is FQNEAQ (reference sequence). Trimming took off 4 bases at V and 0 bases at J, with 16 bases between the two ends. CDR3 size: 17 residues.

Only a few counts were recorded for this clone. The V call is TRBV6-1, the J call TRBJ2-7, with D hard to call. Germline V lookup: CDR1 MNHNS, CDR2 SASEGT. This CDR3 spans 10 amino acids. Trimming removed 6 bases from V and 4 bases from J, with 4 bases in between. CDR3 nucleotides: TGTGCCAGCAGAGCTTACGAGCAGTACTTC. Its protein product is CASRAYEQYF.

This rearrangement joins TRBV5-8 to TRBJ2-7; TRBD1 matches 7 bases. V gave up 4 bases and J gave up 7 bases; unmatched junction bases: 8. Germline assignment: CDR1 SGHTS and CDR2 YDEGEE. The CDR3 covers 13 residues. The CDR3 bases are TGTGCCAGCAGCATCCGACAGGGCAGGGAGCAGTACTTC. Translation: CASSIRQGREQYF.

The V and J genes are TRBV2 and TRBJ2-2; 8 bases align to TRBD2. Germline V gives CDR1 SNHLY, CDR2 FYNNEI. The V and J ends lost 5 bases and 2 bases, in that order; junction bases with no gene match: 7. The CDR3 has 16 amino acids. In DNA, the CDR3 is TGTGCCAGCAGTTCCCGGGGGGGCGGAAACACCGGGGAGCTGTTTTTT. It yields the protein CASSSRGGGNTGELFF.